The source of this T cell receptor beta chain is a study of cytomegalovirus exposure and HLA in healthy donors. V was clipped by 4 bases and J by 4 bases; unmatched bases: 18. CDR1 MNHEY and CDR2 SMNVEV come from the germline V gene (reference sequence). This CDR3 has 18 residues. Primers included in the PCR were 60 Vbeta and 13 Jbeta primers. TCRdb's table, derived via immunoSEQ multiplex PCR, lists solely in-frame clones and lacks some. The top ten hold 4.5% to 7.5% of the sample, which has 150,000 to 200,000 clones, approximately 84% seen once. The TCR comes from a woman aged 25 to 45 in good health and CMV-seropositive. J is TRBJ1-2 and V is TRBV27; 7 positions agree with TRBD1. Sequencing was performed on PBMCs. The CDR3: CASSSLRYHRDSSYGYTF. CDR3 DNA sequence: TGTGCCAGCAGTTCCCTACGGTACCACCGGGACAGTAGCTATGGCTACACCTTC.